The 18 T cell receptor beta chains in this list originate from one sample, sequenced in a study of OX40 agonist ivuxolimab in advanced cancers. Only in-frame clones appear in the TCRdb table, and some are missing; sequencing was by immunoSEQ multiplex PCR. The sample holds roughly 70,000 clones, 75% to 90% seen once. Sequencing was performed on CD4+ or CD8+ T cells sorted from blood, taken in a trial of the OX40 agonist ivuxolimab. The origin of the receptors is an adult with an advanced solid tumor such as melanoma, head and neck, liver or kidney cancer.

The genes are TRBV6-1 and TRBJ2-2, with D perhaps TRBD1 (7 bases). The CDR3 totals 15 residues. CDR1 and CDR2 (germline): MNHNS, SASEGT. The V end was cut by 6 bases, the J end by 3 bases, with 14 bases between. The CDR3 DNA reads TGTGCCAGCAGACGAGGAGGGGGCGACACCGGGGAGCTGTTTTTT. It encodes CASRRGGGDTGELFF.

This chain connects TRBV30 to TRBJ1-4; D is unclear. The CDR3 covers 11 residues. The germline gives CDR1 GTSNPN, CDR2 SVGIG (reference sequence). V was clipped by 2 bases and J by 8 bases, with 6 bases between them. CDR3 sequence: CAWSLGEKLFF. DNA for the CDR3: TGTGCCTGGAGTCTTGGGGAAAAACTGTTTTTT.

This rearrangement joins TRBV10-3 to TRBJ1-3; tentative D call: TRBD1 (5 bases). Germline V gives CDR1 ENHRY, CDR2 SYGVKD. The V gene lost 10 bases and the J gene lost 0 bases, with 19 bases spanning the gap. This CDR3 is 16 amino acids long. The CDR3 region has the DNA TGTGCCACCACCCCGTTGGCAGGGACCTCTGGAAACACCATATATTTT. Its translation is CATTPLAGTSGNTIYF.

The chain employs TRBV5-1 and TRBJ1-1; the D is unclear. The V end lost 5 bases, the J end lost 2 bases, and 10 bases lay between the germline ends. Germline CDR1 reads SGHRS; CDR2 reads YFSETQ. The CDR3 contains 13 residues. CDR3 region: CASSGGENTEAFF. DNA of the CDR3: TGCGCCAGCAGTGGCGGGGAAAACACTGAAGCTTTCTTT. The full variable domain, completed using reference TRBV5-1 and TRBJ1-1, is KAGVTQTPRYLIKTRGQQVTLSCSPISGHRSVSWYQQTPGQGLQFLFEYFSETQRNKGNFPGRFSGRQFSNSRSEMNVSTLELGDSALYLCASSGGENTEAFFGQGTRLTVV.

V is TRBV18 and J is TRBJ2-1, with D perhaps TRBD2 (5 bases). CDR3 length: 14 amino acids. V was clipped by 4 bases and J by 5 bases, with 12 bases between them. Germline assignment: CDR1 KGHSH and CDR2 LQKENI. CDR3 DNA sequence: TGTGCCAGCTCACGGTCTAGCCGCAACAATGAGCAGTTCTTC. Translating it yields CASSRSSRNNEQFF.

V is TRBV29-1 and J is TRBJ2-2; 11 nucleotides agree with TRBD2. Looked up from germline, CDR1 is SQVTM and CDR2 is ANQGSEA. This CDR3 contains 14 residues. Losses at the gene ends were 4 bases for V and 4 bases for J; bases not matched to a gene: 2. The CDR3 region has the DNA TGCAGCGTTGGACTAGCGGGAACCACCGGGGAGCTGTTTTTT. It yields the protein CSVGLAGTTGELFF.

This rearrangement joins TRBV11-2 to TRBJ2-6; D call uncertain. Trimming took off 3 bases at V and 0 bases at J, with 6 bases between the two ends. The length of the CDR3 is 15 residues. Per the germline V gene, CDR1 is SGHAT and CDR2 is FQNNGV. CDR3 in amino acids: CASSFIHSGANVLTF. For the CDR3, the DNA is TGTGCCAGCAGCTTCATACACTCTGGGGCCAACGTCCTGACTTTC.

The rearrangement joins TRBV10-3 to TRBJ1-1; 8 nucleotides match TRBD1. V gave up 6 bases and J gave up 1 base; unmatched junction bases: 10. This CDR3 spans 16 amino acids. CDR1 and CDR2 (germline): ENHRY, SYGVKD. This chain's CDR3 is CAISSPRTGTNTEAFF. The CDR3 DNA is TGTGCCATCAGCTCCCCACGGACAGGGACGAACACTGAAGCTTTCTTT.

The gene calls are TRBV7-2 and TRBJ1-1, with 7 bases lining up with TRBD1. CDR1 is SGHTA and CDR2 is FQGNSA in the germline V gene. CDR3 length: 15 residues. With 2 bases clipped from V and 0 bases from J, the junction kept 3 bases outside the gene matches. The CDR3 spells CASSLSQGVNTEAFF. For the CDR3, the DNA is TGTGCCAGCAGCTTAAGTCAGGGGGTGAACACTGAAGCTTTCTTT. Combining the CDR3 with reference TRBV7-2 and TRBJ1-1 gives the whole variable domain GAGVSQSPSNKVTEKGKDVELRCDPISGHTALYWYRQSLGQGLEFLIYFQGNSAPDKSGLPSDRFSAERTGGSVSTLTIQRTQQEDSAVYLCASSLSQGVNTEAFFGQGTRLTVV.

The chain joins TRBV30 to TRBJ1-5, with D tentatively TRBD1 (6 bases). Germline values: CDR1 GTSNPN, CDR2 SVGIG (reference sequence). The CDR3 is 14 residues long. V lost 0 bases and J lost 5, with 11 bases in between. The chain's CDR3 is CAWSVGGGYQPQHF. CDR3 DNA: TGTGCCTGGAGTGTAGGGGGAGGGTATCAGCCCCAGCATTTT.

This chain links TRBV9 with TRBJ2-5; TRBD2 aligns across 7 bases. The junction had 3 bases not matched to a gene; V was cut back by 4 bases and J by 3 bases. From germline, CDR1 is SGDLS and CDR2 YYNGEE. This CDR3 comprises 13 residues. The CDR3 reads CASSPGGKETQYF. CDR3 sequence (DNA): TGTGCCAGCAGCCCCGGGGGGAAAGAGACCCAGTACTTC. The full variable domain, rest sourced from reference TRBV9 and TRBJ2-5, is DSGVTQTPKHLITATGQRVTLRCSPRSGDLSVYWYQQSLDQGLQFLIQYYNGEERAKGNILERFSAQQFPDLHSELNLSSLELGDSALYFCASSPGGKETQYFGPGTRLLVL.

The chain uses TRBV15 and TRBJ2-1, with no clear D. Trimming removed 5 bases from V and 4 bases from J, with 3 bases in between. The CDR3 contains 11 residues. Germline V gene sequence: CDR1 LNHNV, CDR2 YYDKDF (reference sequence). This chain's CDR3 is CATSLYNEQFF. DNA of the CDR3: TGTGCCACCAGCCTTTACAATGAGCAGTTCTTC.

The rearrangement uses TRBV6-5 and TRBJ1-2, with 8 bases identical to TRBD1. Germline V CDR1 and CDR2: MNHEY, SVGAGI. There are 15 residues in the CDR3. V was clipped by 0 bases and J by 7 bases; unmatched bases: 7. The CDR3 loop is CASSYSTGQGSGYTF. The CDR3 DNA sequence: TGTGCCAGCAGTTACTCGACAGGACAGGGCAGTGGCTACACCTTC.

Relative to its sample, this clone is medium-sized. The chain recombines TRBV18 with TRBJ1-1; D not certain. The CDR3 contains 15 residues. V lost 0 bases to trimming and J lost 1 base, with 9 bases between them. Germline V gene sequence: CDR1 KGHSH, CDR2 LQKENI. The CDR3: CASSPPMGGNTEAFF. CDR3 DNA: TGTGCCAGCTCACCACCGATGGGAGGGAACACTGAAGCTTTCTTT.

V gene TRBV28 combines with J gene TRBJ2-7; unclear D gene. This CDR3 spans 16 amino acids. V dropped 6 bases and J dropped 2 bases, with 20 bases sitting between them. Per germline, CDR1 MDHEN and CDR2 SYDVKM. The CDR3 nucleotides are TGTGCCAGCAGCTCCGCCCTGGCAGGAAGGCCCTACGAGCAGTACTTC. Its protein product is CASSSALAGRPYEQYF.

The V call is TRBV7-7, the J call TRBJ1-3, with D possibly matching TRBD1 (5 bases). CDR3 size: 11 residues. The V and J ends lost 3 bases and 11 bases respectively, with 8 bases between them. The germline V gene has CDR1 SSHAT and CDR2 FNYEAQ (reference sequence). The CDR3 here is CASSFGTAIYF. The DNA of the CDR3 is TGTGCCAGCAGCTTTGGGACCGCCATATATTTT.

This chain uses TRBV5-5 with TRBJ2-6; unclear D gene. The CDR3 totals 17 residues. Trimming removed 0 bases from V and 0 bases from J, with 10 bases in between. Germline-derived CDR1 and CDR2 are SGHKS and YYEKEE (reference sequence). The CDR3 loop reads CASSLVQTSSGANVLTF. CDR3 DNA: TGTGCCAGCAGCTTGGTCCAGACCTCCTCTGGGGCCAACGTCCTGACTTTC.

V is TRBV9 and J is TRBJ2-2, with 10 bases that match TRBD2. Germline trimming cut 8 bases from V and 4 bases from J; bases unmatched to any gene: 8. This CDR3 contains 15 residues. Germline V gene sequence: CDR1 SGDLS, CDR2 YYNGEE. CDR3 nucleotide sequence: TGTGCCAGTCGGCTAGCGGGAGACGGCACCGGGGAGCTGTTTTTT. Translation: CASRLAGDGTGELFF.